This TCR beta chain originates from a study of PD-1 blockade in classical Hodgkin lymphoma. Study observations and caveats: Partial responders and progressors had significantly lower baseline TCR diversity. Why repertoires differed is undefined; disease activity or prior therapy possibly contributed. By C4D1, CD4+ diversity increased significantly, especially in complete responders. Reports indicated that newly diagnosed patients had lower baseline TCR diversity than healthy donors did.

In the case of this clone: Its antigen is unidentified. With a much larger clone just one base away, this may be a read error. Other nucleotide sequences from this sample produce the same CDR3.

CDR3 length equals 15 residues. The germline V gene encodes CDR1 MNHEY and CDR2 SVGAGI. TCRdb's copy holds only in-frame clones and misses some; the assay was immunoSEQ multiplex PCR. Found here are roughly 97,000 clones, over 70% of them singletons; the top ten hold less than 15%. All patients experienced relapse after autologous stem cell transplantation, and brentuximab vedotin exposure was variable. The chain carries TRBV6-5 and TRBJ2-2, with D perhaps matching TRBD1 or TRBD2 (6 bases each). This specimen consisted of peripheral blood mononuclear cells (PBMCs), obtained at baseline. The source is a human donor with classical Hodgkin lymphoma. The CDR3 protein is CASRLGGTSTGELFF. The CDR3 nucleotides are TGTGCCAGCAGACTAGGGGGGACTTCCACCGGGGAGCTATTTTTT.